These 13 T cell receptor beta chains were sequenced from one sample in a study of shared clonotypes between healthy human individuals. Method: immunoSEQ multiplex PCR; TCRdb's copy keeps in-frame clones and lacks some. The sample gives 450,000 to 650,000 clones, around 76% of which show up once; around 12% is in the top ten. Material: PBMCs. These receptors were collected from a woman between 40 and 55 years old in good health. Some clones in this sample may be carry-over from other donors' samples.

In this sample, this clone turned up a few times. This sequence joins TRBV7-2 and TRBJ1-4; 7 positions match TRBD1. CDR1 SGHTA and CDR2 FQGNSA come from the germline V gene. Trimming took 2 bases from V and 6 from J; bases not matched to a gene: 3. The CDR3 totals 14 residues. The CDR3 loop is CASSLQGGDEKLFF. As DNA, the CDR3 is TGTGCCAGCAGCTTACAGGGGGGAGATGAAAAACTGTTTTTT.

The chain employs TRBV7-8 and TRBJ1-2; D unresolved. The CDR3 covers 14 residues. From germline, CDR1 is SGHVS and CDR2 FQNEAQ. Trimming took off 5 bases at V and 8 bases at J, with 18 bases between the two ends. The CDR3 coding sequence is TGTGCCAGCAGCCCCCGGGGAACAACTATGGGCTACACCTTC. Amino acids: CASSPRGTTMGYTF.

This clone has a count of ten or more. V is TRBV7-9 and J is TRBJ2-3; 10 bases agree with TRBD1. The trim removed 5 bases at V and 2 bases at J, leaving 13 bases unmatched. Germline CDR1 reads SEHNR; CDR2 reads FQNEAQ (reference sequence). The CDR3 has 18 residues. For the CDR3, the DNA is TGTGCCAGCAGCCCCCGGGACAGGGGTTTATTTTTCACAGATACGCAGTATTTT. Translated, it gives CASSPRDRGLFFTDTQYF.

The rearrangement uses TRBV11-2 and TRBJ2-7, with 11 positions matching TRBD2. This CDR3 is 14 amino acids long. Trimming at V came to 3 bases and at J to 7 bases, leaving 5 bases not matched to a gene. Germline V gene lookup returns CDR1 SGHAT and CDR2 FQNNGV. CDR3 in amino acids: CASSFSGRAREQYF. CDR3 in DNA: TGTGCCAGCAGCTTTAGCGGGAGGGCCCGGGAGCAGTACTTC.

The J gene is TRBJ2-7, the V gene TRBV9, with TRBD2 identical over 8 bases. The CDR3 is 15 residues long. The V segment lost 0 bases and the J segment 3 bases; nucleotides outside the gene matches: 5. The germline gives CDR1 SGDLS, CDR2 YYNGEE. The DNA for the CDR3 is TGTGCCAGCAGCGTAGCCCCCAGCGGGGGCTACGAGCAGTACTTC. Protein sequence: CASSVAPSGGYEQYF.

The chain is built from TRBV4-1 and TRBJ2-1; perhaps TRBD1 as D (6 bases). The CDR3 totals 19 residues. V shed 2 bases and J shed 6 bases, with 26 bases lying between them. From germline, CDR1 is MGHRA and CDR2 YSYEKL. The CDR3 is CASSQRPEGRGVAGNEQFF. As DNA, the CDR3 is TGCGCCAGCAGCCAAAGACCAGAGGGCAGGGGAGTTGCTGGCAATGAGCAGTTCTTC.

The V call is TRBV5-6, the J call TRBJ2-3, with TRBD1 as a possible D gene (5 bases). The CDR3 covers 14 residues. The germline V gene encodes CDR1 SGHDT and CDR2 YYEEEE. V dropped 4 bases and J dropped 5 bases, with 14 bases sitting between them. The CDR3 DNA sequence: TGTGCCAGCAGCCCCCGCAGGGCAGGAGATACGCAGTATTTT. Translating gives CASSPRRAGDTQYF. The full variable domain, in which reference TRBV5-6 and TRBJ2-3 provide the parts outside the CDR3, is DAGVTQSPTHLIKTRGQQVTLRCSPKSGHDTVSWYQQALGQGPQFIFQYYEEEERQRGNFPDRFSGHQFPNYSSELNVNALLLGDSALYLCASSPRRAGDTQYFGPGTRLTVL.

The chain is built from TRBV6-1 and TRBJ2-7, with 10 bases matching TRBD2. V lost 11 bases to trimming and J lost 0 bases; unmatched junction nucleotides: 10. This CDR3 is built from 15 residues. Per the germline V gene, CDR1 is MNHNS and CDR2 is SASEGT. The CDR3 DNA sequence: TGTGCCTCTACCGGACTAGCGGTGAGCTCCTACGAGCAGTACTTC. Translation: CASTGLAVSSYEQYF.

Worth noting for this clone: The sample holds other DNA sequences that translate to the same CDR3. This chain joins TRBV10-3 and TRBJ1-4; D ambiguous. The CDR3 runs to 14 residues. Trimming cost V 2 bases and J 1 base, with 5 bases left between them. Germline assignment: CDR1 ENHRY and CDR2 SYGVKD. In DNA, the CDR3 is TGTGCCATCAGTGAGCGGGGAACTAATGAAAAACTGTTTTTT. This gives the protein CAISERGTNEKLFF.

This clone occurred a few times. Other DNA sequences in this specimen translate into the identical CDR3. The chain couples TRBV29-1 to TRBJ1-4; 7 positions match TRBD1. CDR3 length equals 13 residues. Germline CDR1 SQVTM, CDR2 ANQGSEA. V was clipped by 7 bases and J by 7 bases; unmatched bases: 9. CDR3 coding DNA: TGCAGCGCCAGACAGGGTGGAAGTGAAAAACTGTTTTTT. It codes for CSARQGGSEKLFF.

J is TRBJ2-7 and V is TRBV21-1. TRBV21-1 is assigned pseudogene status. The CDR3 has 13 residues. The CDR3 loop reads CASSRVLTHEQYF. The CDR3 bases are TGTGCCAGCAGCAGGGTATTAACCCACGAGCAGTACTTC.

This clone was seen ten or more times. The V and J genes are TRBV6-5 and TRBJ2-5, with D perhaps matching TRBD1 (5 bases). The CDR3 consists of 14 residues. V was cut by 2 bases and J by 3 bases, with 10 bases left in between. Germline assignment: CDR1 MNHEY and CDR2 SVGAGI. The CDR3 region has the DNA TGTGCCAGCAGTTACACAGGATTGAAAGAGACCCAGTACTTC. It translates to CASSYTGLKETQYF.

This clone was seen a few times. This sequence joins TRBV28 and TRBJ2-7; 9 bases map to TRBD1. The CDR3 loop spans 16 amino acids. The junction had 10 bases not matched to a gene; V was cut back by 2 bases and J by 5 bases. The germline V gene encodes CDR1 MDHEN and CDR2 SYDVKM. The CDR3 region has the DNA TGTGCCAGCAGTTTACCTGACGGACAGGGGTTGAACGAGCAGTACTTC. Amino acids: CASSLPDGQGLNEQYF.